This T cell receptor beta chain was profiled in a study of T cell responses to AZD1222 COVID-19 vaccine. General study results and limits: Clonal diversity may have been underestimated, and the donors were mostly white British, with more females than males. After two AZD1222 doses, spike-specific TCR breadth and depth rose versus day 0.

Details on this clone: Antigen: not known.

Trimming stripped 1 base from V and 4 bases from J, with 7 bases between. This CDR3 is 14 amino acids long. Germline loops: CDR1 MGHRA, CDR2 YSYEKL. Sequenced by immunoSEQ multiplex PCR; TCRdb stores in-frame clones only, minus some. The table records around 250,000 clones, 90% to 95% of them present only once. The sequence was obtained from an adult in good health. V is TRBV4-1 and J is TRBJ1-4; D not resolved. The starting material was peripheral blood, obtained on day 0 of AZD1222 vaccination. The CDR3 DNA follows: TGCGCCAGCAGCCAAGTGGTGATTAATGAAAAACTGTTTTTT. The encoded protein is CASSQVVINEKLFF.